A single sample gave rise to the 2 T cell receptor beta chains below, sequenced in a study of naive and memory T cell subsets. No cognate antigen is known for these TCRs. Study-wide results and limits: Naive repertoires, especially CD8, held a few larger clonotypes, possibly memory cells re-expressing CD45RA.

Two oligonucleotides, mixed equimolar, formed the beta constant-region primer covering TRBC1 and TRBC2. Ligated cDNA was amplified by four rounds of PCR with nested alpha and beta constant-region primers and SP2. TCRdb re-called the UMI-ligation and nested PCR reads with MiXCR, one entry per CDR3 protein. The data contain around 140,000 distinct CDR3 sequences, about a fifth of them singletons. Sequenced input: naive CD8+ T cells from blood. The receptors derive from a human donor in good health.

J is TRBJ2-1 and V is TRBV12-3 or TRBV12-4; tentatively, D is TRBD2 (5 bases). There are 13 residues in the CDR3. Trimming stripped 6 bases from V and 3 bases from J, with 9 bases between. For the CDR3, the DNA is TGTGCCAGCAGATTGGGAGACTACAATGAGCAGTTCTTC. Translating gives CASRLGDYNEQFF.

This clonotype was seen only a few times. This sequence joins TRBV10-3 and TRBJ2-7; a weak D match, TRBD1 (6 bases). From germline, CDR1 is ENHRY and CDR2 SYGVKD. Between the trimmed V and J ends, which lost 6 bases and 4 bases, there was a span of 16 bases. The CDR3 contains 14 residues. CDR3 DNA sequence: TGTGCCATCAGGACTTTGGACAGCTTTTACGAGCAGTACTTC. Translated: CAIRTLDSFYEQYF.